One T cell receptor (beta chain) is described in this entry. The same CDR3 also results from other DNA sequences found in this sample. This record comes from a study of blood T cell repertoires in COVID-19. The overall study: Specimens from acute and convalescent COVID-19 originated in the United States, Italy and Spain. PBMCs, B-cell-depleted T cells, or T cells provided the cDNA or gDNA that made up the material.

Assay used: immunoSEQ multiplex PCR; TCRdb lists only in-frame clones, some missing. Among roughly 110,000 clones listed, approximately 80% were seen once. The ends were cut back, 0 bases at V and 4 bases at J, with 4 bases in the middle. The CDR3 consists of 13 residues. Germline-derived CDR1 and CDR2 are SGHRS and YFSETQ. The TCR originated in a man aged 80 or over with COVID-19, enrolled during active disease. The chain couples TRBV5-1 to TRBJ2-2, with D uncertain. Input material: peripheral blood. CDR3 sequence: CASSLDSTGELFF. In DNA, the CDR3 is TGCGCCAGCAGCTTGGACAGCACCGGGGAGCTGTTTTTT.